This T cell receptor (beta chain) was sequenced in a study of shared clonotypes between healthy human individuals. The protocol was immunoSEQ multiplex PCR, while the TCRdb copy is restricted to in-frame clones and leaves out a portion. The data show some 2,400,000 clones, under 97% seen once. Sequencing was done on a sample of naive CD4+ T cells sorted from blood. The subset here: CD45RA+ positively selected. The receptor was derived from a man between 18 and 29 years old in good health.

The DNA for the CDR3 is TGTGCTAGTGCCCTAGAGACACTAGCGGCCTCCTACGAGCAGTACTTC. It encodes CASALETLAASYEQYF. This rearrangement joins TRBV12-5 to TRBJ2-7; 8 bases are shared with TRBD2. The J segment lost 0 bases and the V segment lost 7 bases, leaving 11 bases of the junction unmatched. The CDR3 is 16 residues long. The germline CDR1 and CDR2 sequences are LGHNT and FRNRAP.